A selection of T cell receptor beta chains follows, all from one sample in a study of shared clonotypes between healthy human individuals. Assay used: immunoSEQ multiplex PCR; TCRdb lists only in-frame clones, some missing. The table lists 2 million to 2.5 million clones, approximately 96% of them singletons, with approximately 0.13% in the top ten. The sequencing sample was made of naive CD4+ T cells sorted from blood. The receptors derive from a man between 18 and 29 years old in good health. CDR3s include the opening cysteine and the closing phenylalanine or tryptophan. Fields, in order: D gene, clone size, J gene, V gene, CDR3 DNA, CDR3 protein. D genes are given only for firm matches. Where a row states a size, it is once, few, many or the class of an expanded clone; other rows omit it.

TRBD1 . TRBJ1-2 TRBV9 TGTGCCAGCAGCGTGACAGGGGACCCAAACTATGGCTACACCTTC CASSVTGDPNYGYTF
TRBD1 . TRBJ1-2 TRBV2 TGTGCCAGCAGTGAGGGAAGGGGGCTCTATGGCTACACCTTC CASSEGRGLYGYTF
TRBD2 . TRBJ2-4 TRBV7-9 TGTGCCAGCAGCTCAATTGGGACTAGCCTACTTCTAGCCAAAAACATTCAGTACTTC CASSSIGTSLLLAKNIQYF
. . TRBJ1-1 TRBV5-6 TGTGCCAGCAGCTTCAGTGTGGACACTGAAGCTTTCTTT CASSFSVDTEAFF
. . TRBJ1-1 TRBV10-3 TGTGCCATCAGTGAGTCCTGGGGGGATCCGAACACTGAAGCTTTCTTT CAISESWGDPNTEAFF
TRBD1 . TRBJ1-5 TRBV30 TGTGCCTGGAGTAGGGGACAGGGGGCTGTGGGCAATCAGCCCCAGCATTTT CAWSRGQGAVGNQPQHF
. . TRBJ2-2 TRBV7-9 TGTGCCAGCAGCCAAATTTCGGGGGAGCTGTTTTTT CASSQISGELFF
. . TRBJ1-4 TRBV6-6 TGTGCCAGCAGGCTGGGGGGGTCCGCTAATGAAAAACTGTTTTTT CASRLGGSANEKLFF
. . TRBJ1-4 TRBV6-5 TGTGCCAGCAGTATACTCGCTAGGGCTGAAAAACTGTTTTTT CASSILARAEKLFF
. . TRBJ1-6 TRBV18 TGTGCCAGCTCACCACCTTCAGGGCCCAGCTCCTATAATTCACCCCTCCACTTT CASSPPSGPSSYNSPLHF
TRBD1 . TRBJ2-7 TRBV6-1 TGTGCCAGCAGTGAAGGGACAGGAAGATCCGAGCAGTACTTC CASSEGTGRSEQYF
TRBD1 . TRBJ2-3 TRBV5-1 TGCGCCAGCAGCGTCCAGGGACAGGTGGAAGGTTTT CASSVQGQVEGF
TRBD1 . TRBJ1-6 TRBV7-6 TGTGCCAGCAGCTCCGAACAGGGGCCTTATAATTCACCCCTCCACTTT CASSSEQGPYNSPLHF
. . TRBJ2-2 TRBV7-2 TGTGCCAGCAGCTCCCTTGGTAGCGGGGAGCTGTTTTTT CASSSLGSGELFF
. . TRBJ1-4 TRBV18 TGTGCCAGCTCACCACCCGTCAGGGACGGGGAAAAACTGTTTTTT CASSPPVRDGEKLFF
TRBD1 . TRBJ1-1 TRBV30 TGTGCCTGGGGGACAGCGGGCACTGAAGCTTTCTTT CAWGTAGTEAFF
. . TRBJ1-3 TRBV5-1 TGCGCCAGCAGCTTTTCACCTGGAAACACCATATATTTT CASSFSPGNTIYF
. once TRBJ1-5 TRBV5-1 TGCGCCAGCAGCGAGGACAGTCGGAGTCAGCCCCAGCATTTT CASSEDSRSQPQHF
TRBD1 . TRBJ2-1 TRBV4-1 TGCGCCACCCGGGGGACAGGGGGCAATGAGCAGTTCTTC CATRGTGGNEQFF
. . TRBJ2-3 TRBV4-3 TGCGCCAGCAGCCAAGATTGGGCAGGATCTAGGGATACGCAGTATTTT CASSQDWAGSRDTQYF
TRBD1 . TRBJ1-1 TRBV18 TGTGCCAGCTCACCACTTGCCGGGACAGGGAGGGGTCGGACTGAAGCTTTCTTT CASSPLAGTGRGRTEAFF
. . TRBJ1-2 TRBV28 TGTGCCAGCAGTGCCCCGGGCCAGCCGGGGGGCTACACCTTC CASSAPGQPGGYTF
. . TRBJ1-2 TRBV28 TGTGCCAGCAGCCCTGGGATTAGTACTAACTATGGCTACACCTTC CASSPGISTNYGYTF
. . TRBJ1-6 TRBV2 TGTGCCAGCAGTGAAACGGTGGGAAATTCACCCCTCCACTTT CASSETVGNSPLHF
TRBD1 . TRBJ2-7 TRBV2 TGTGCCAGCAGGACAGATACAGGGGGCTACGAGCAGTACTTC CASRTDTGGYEQYF
TRBD2 . TRBJ2-7 TRBV7-2 TGTGCCAGCAGACTAGCGGGGACGTACGAGCAGTACTTC CASRLAGTYEQYF
. few TRBJ1-5 TRBV28 TGTGCCATCAAGCAAAGGAATCAGCCCCAGCATTTT CAIKQRNQPQHF
. . TRBJ2-1 TRBV30 TGTGCCTGGAGTGTACGAGGGAGCTCCTACAATGAGCAGTTCTTC CAWSVRGSSYNEQFF
. . TRBJ2-3 TRBV2 TGTGCCAGCACGGCAGATACGCAGTATTTT CASTADTQYF
. . TRBJ1-1 TRBV5-4 TGTGCCAGCAGCAGTTTGGGTCGGGACATGAACACTGAAGCTTTCTTT CASSSLGRDMNTEAFF
. . TRBJ1-5 TRBV19 TGTGCCAGTACTCCCGGGGGAGGGACGGGACAGCCCCAGCATTTT CASTPGGGTGQPQHF
TRBD2 . TRBJ2-5 TRBV2 TGTGCCAGCAGACTAGCGGGGGGCGGGGAGACCCAGTACTTC CASRLAGGGETQYF
. . TRBJ1-5 TRBV28 TGTGCCAGCAGTTCGTACAGGGAGACCAATCAGCCCCAGCATTTT CASSSYRETNQPQHF
. . TRBJ2-1 TRBV11-2 TGTGCCAGCAGCTTAGACGGGACTCCCGGGGATGAGCAGTTCTTC CASSLDGTPGDEQFF
. . TRBJ2-7 TRBV6-6 TGTGCCAGCGCCTGGACTATCGATGCCTACGAGCAGTACTTC CASAWTIDAYEQYF
. . TRBJ1-2 TRBV20-1 TGCATTCAAAGAGAGGGCTATGGCTACACCTTC CIQREGYGYTF
TRBD1 . TRBJ1-2 TRBV6-5 TGTGCCATCAGTGAGTCGAATGGACAGGGCATTATCACCTTC CAISESNGQGIITF
TRBD1 . TRBJ2-3 TRBV7-2 TGTGCCAGCAGCCCGGACAGGGGTACAGATACGCAGTATTTT CASSPDRGTDTQYF
. . TRBJ1-2 TRBV5-1 TGCGCCAGCAGGTCAGATGGGGTATCGCCCTTTGGGGGCTACACCTTC CASRSDGVSPFGGYTF
. . TRBJ1-4 TRBV4-3 TGCGCCAGCAGCCAAGTGGTGGGGGGCGCGAATGAAAAACTGTTTTTT CASSQVVGGANEKLFF
. once TRBJ2-3 TRBV10-2 TGCGCCAGCAGTCCGTTCGGGTCCCGGGGTCCAGATACGCAGTATTTT CASSPFGSRGPDTQYF
. . TRBJ2-2 TRBV7-9 TGTGCCGCGAGACGGGAGAGTGGACCCGGGGAGCTGTTTTTT CAARRESGPGELFF
. . TRBJ1-2 TRBV4-1 TGCGCCAGCAGCCAAGATCACGAAGCTAACTATGGCTACACCTTC CASSQDHEANYGYTF
. . TRBJ2-5 TRBV7-7 TGTGCTAGCAGCTTATTAACCGAGGAGACCCAGTACTTC CASSLLTEETQYF
. . TRBJ2-7 TRBV15 TGTGCCACCAGCTGGAGCCCCGACTACGAGCAGTACTTC CATSWSPDYEQYF
. . TRBJ1-1 TRBV18 TGTGCCAGCTCACAGGCAGTTTCAGGGAGCACTGAAGCTTTCTTT CASSQAVSGSTEAFF
TRBD1 . TRBJ2-3 TRBV7-2 TGTGCCAGCAGCCAGGGGGCTAGTTTAAAGACGCAGTATTTT CASSQGASLKTQYF
TRBD1 . TRBJ1-5 TRBV19 TGTGCCAGTAGGGGTCAGGGGGCCGCTCAGCCCCAGCATTTT CASRGQGAAQPQHF
TRBD2 . TRBJ2-5 TRBV5-6 TGTGCCAGCAGCTCCCTGCGGGGGGTACAGACCCAGTACTTC CASSSLRGVQTQYF
TRBD2 . TRBJ2-3 TRBV7-2 TGTGCCAGCAGCCCGACTAGCGGGAAGGGGAATACGCAGTATTTT CASSPTSGKGNTQYF
. . TRBJ2-1 TRBV19 TGTGCCAGTAGTATCCCCACCGATCTCAATGAGCAGTTCTTC CASSIPTDLNEQFF
. . TRBJ1-2 TRBV28 TGTGCCAGCAGTTTAGGTTTCGGAGTGGACTATGGCTACACCTTC CASSLGFGVDYGYTF
TRBD1 . TRBJ2-7 TRBV30 TGTGCCTGGACCAGCAGGGGGGAGCAGTACTTC CAWTSRGEQYF
. once TRBJ2-3 TRBV5-1 TGCGCCAGCAGCTGGGGTAGGGGCACAGATACGCAGTATTTT CASSWGRGTDTQYF
. . TRBJ1-4 TRBV7-2 TGTGCCAGCAGCAGGCCTGCAACTAATGAAAAACTGTTTTTT CASSRPATNEKLFF